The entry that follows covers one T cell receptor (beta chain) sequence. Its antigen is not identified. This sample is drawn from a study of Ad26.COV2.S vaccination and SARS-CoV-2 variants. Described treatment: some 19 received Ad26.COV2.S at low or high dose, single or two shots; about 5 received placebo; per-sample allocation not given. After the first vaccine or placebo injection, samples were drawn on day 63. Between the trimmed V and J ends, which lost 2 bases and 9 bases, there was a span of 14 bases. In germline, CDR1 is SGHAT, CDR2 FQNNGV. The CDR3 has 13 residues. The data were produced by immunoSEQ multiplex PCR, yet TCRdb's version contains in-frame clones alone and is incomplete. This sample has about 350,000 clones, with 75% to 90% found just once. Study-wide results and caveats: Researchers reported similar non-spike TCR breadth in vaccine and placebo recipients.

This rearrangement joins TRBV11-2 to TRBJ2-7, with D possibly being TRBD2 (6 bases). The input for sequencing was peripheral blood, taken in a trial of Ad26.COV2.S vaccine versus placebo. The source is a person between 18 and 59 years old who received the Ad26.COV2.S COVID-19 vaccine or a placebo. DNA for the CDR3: TGTGCCAGCAGCTTAACCGGAGGAGGGAGGCAGTACTTC. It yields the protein CASSLTGGGRQYF.